What follows are 18 T cell receptor beta chains derived from one specimen sequenced in a study of STAT5B mutations in CD4+ large granular lymphocyte leukemia. The assay was immunoSEQ multiplex PCR, and TCRdb's table has in-frame clones only and misses some. The sample lists approximately 31,000 clones, roughly 70% occurring once. The sample taken for sequencing was CD4+ T cells from blood buffy coats. These receptors all come from a human donor in good health.

The chain has TRBV29-1 and TRBJ1-1; D remains unclear. V lost 7 bases, J lost 8 bases, and 11 bases lay in between. From germline, CDR1 is SQVTM and CDR2 ANQGSEA. CDR3 length: 10 amino acids. The CDR3: CSGSPTEAFF. DNA for the CDR3: TGCAGCGGATCCCCGACAGAAGCTTTCTTT. Full variable domain (outside the CDR3, taken from reference TRBV29-1 and TRBJ1-1): SAVISQKPSRDICQRGTSLTIQCQVDSQVTMMFWYRQQPGQSLTLIATANQGSEATYESGFVIDKFPISRPNLTFSTLTVSNMSPEDSSIYLCSGSPTEAFFGQGTRLTVV.

Worth noting for this clone: The identical CDR3 is also encoded by other nucleotide sequences in the sample. The chain carries TRBV5-1 and TRBJ2-2; TRBD2 aligns across 7 bases. V dropped 4 bases and J dropped 4; count of bases not matched to a gene: 4. CDR3 length equals 14 residues. Germline-derived CDR1 and CDR2 are SGHRS and YFSETQ. CDR3 amino acids: CASSLTGGTGELFF. For the CDR3, the DNA is TGCGCCAGCAGCCTCACGGGGGGCACCGGGGAGCTGTTTTTT.

The V and J genes are TRBV9 and TRBJ1-3; 7 positions match TRBD1. CDR1 is SGDLS, CDR2 YYNGEE, per germline. J lost 0 bases, V lost 0 bases, and 6 bases had no gene match. This CDR3 contains 17 residues. The CDR3 DNA is TGTGCCAGCAGCGTAGCTACGGGGACAGCCTCTGGAAACACCATATATTTT. This translates into CASSVATGTASGNTIYF.

The chain is built from TRBV5-4 and TRBJ1-2, with 7 bases that match TRBD1. Germline values: CDR1 SGHNT, CDR2 YYREEE (reference sequence). This CDR3 has 13 amino acids. V gave up 4 bases and J gave up 2 bases; unmatched junction bases: 2. The chain's CDR3 is CASSETGNYGYTF. The CDR3 bases are TGTGCCAGCAGCGAGACAGGGAACTATGGCTACACCTTC. Full variable domain (outside the CDR3, taken from reference TRBV5-4 and TRBJ1-2): ETGVTQSPTHLIKTRGQQVTLRCSSQSGHNTVSWYQQALGQGPQFIFQYYREEENGRGNFPPRFSGLQFPNYSSELNVNALELDDSALYLCASSETGNYGYTFGSGTRLTVV.

V and J are TRBV6-4 and TRBJ1-6; D is unresolved. The CDR3 consists of 13 residues. Germline-derived CDR1 and CDR2 are MRHNA and SNTAGT. With 4 bases removed from V and 9 bases from J, the gap between germline ends came to 10 bases. The CDR3 DNA is TGTGCCAGCAGTGCCCTTGAGGGTTCACCCCTCCACTTT. Translation: CASSALEGSPLHF.

This chain joins TRBV10-3 and TRBJ2-5; 7 bases agree with TRBD1. The CDR3 consists of 15 residues. CDR1 is ENHRY, CDR2 SYGVKD, per germline. The V and J ends lost 5 bases and 2 bases, in that order; junction bases with no gene match: 8. The CDR3: CAISQSTGAQETQYF. In DNA form, the CDR3 reads TGTGCCATCAGTCAATCCACAGGGGCACAAGAGACCCAGTACTTC.

The chain recombines TRBV19 with TRBJ1-5, with unresolved D. The CDR3 has 13 amino acids. V lost 3 bases to trimming and J lost 2 bases, with 5 bases between them. The germline V gene has CDR1 LNHDA and CDR2 SQIVND (reference sequence). CDR3 DNA sequence: TGTGCCAGTAGTATTGGCCGCAATCAGCCCCAGCATTTT. Translation gives CASSIGRNQPQHF.

The chain employs TRBV5-1 and TRBJ2-6; a possible D gene is TRBD1 (5 bases). The CDR3 sequence is 15 residues long. The ends were cut back, 1 base at V and 3 bases at J, with 8 bases in the middle. Germline V gives CDR1 SGHRS, CDR2 YFSETQ. The CDR3 DNA reads TGCGCCAGCAGCTTGCAGGGTAGTGGGGCCAACGTCCTGACTTTC. It yields the protein CASSLQGSGANVLTF.

The J gene is TRBJ1-3, the V gene TRBV13, with a possible D match to TRBD1 (5 bases). Germline V gives CDR1 PRHDT, CDR2 FYEKMQ (reference sequence). The CDR3 is made up of 17 amino acids. The V and J ends lost 5 bases and 1 base respectively, with 18 bases between them. This CDR3 is CASSRLGGGLSGNTIYF. CDR3 in DNA: TGTGCCAGCAGCCGTCTTGGGGGGGGTTTATCTGGAAACACCATATATTTT.

The V call is TRBV7-2, the J call TRBJ1-1; unclear D gene. CDR1 is SGHTA and CDR2 is FQGNSA in the germline V gene. The V and J ends lost 7 bases and 7 bases respectively, with 10 bases between them. The length of the CDR3 is 11 residues. CDR3 sequence reads: CASKAVSEAFF. The CDR3 bases are TGTGCCAGCAAGGCAGTTAGTGAAGCTTTCTTT.

V gene TRBV5-1 combines with J gene TRBJ1-3, with D maybe TRBD1 (5 bases). Germline V CDR1 and CDR2: SGHRS, YFSETQ. This CDR3 region has 13 residues. Trimming removed 4 bases at V and 2 bases at J, with 7 bases between. The CDR3 sequence is CASSGGTGNTIYF. CDR3 bases: TGCGCCAGCAGCGGGGGGACTGGAAACACCATATATTTT.

The chain uses TRBV5-1 and TRBJ2-2, with D tentatively TRBD1 (5 bases). Germline loops: CDR1 SGHRS, CDR2 YFSETQ. The V and J ends lost 0 bases and 5 bases respectively, with 8 bases between them. The CDR3 loop spans 14 amino acids. CDR3 amino acids: CASSLGTYTGELFF. CDR3 bases: TGCGCCAGCAGCTTGGGGACATATACCGGGGAGCTGTTTTTT.

The gene calls are TRBV6-5 and TRBJ1-3, with D possibly TRBD1 on 5 matching bases. Looked up from germline, CDR1 is MNHEY and CDR2 is SVGAGI. Trimming pared 6 bases from V and 0 bases from J, leaving 9 bases between. The CDR3 sequence is 14 residues long. CDR3 bases: TGTGCCAGCAGCGCTACAGGCTCTGGAAACACCATATATTTT. It yields the protein CASSATGSGNTIYF.

The chain is built from TRBV5-4 and TRBJ2-5, with 9 bases that match TRBD2. The CDR3 extends over 14 amino acids. Germline CDR1 reads SGHNT; CDR2 reads YYREEE (reference sequence). V gave up 3 bases and J gave up 4 bases; unmatched junction bases: 4. The CDR3 bases are TGTGCCAGCAGCTCGGGGACTAGCCGAGAGACCCAGTACTTC. Its protein is CASSSGTSRETQYF.

The chain joins TRBV28 to TRBJ1-1; D call uncertain. This CDR3 is built from 14 residues. Germline V lookup: CDR1 MDHEN, CDR2 SYDVKM. Trimming cost V 2 bases and J 0 bases, with 7 bases left between them. The CDR3 spells CASSLRQLNTEAFF. CDR3 DNA: TGTGCCAGCAGTTTACGGCAGCTGAACACTGAAGCTTTCTTT.

This clone is categorized as medium-sized. The chain has TRBV5-4 and TRBJ1-1; perhaps TRBD1 as D (6 bases). Between the trimmed V and J ends, which lost 0 bases and 6 bases, there was a span of 12 bases. The CDR3 spans 14 residues. The germline gives CDR1 SGHNT, CDR2 YYREEE (reference sequence). CDR3 in DNA: TGTGCCAGCAGCTTGGAACAGGGCAGGGCTGAAGCTTTCTTT. Protein sequence: CASSLEQGRAEAFF.

The chain combines TRBV12-2 with TRBJ2-2; the table calls TRBD1, which could not be checked here. TRBV12-2 is described as a pseudogene. This CDR3 has 17 residues. CDR3 nucleotides: TGTGCAAGTCGCTTAGTTTGTCCAGGGAAGGGGCGCGGGGAGCTGTTTTTT. This translates into CASRLVCPGKGRGELFF.

This clone was observed a handful of times. The chain carries TRBV6-5 and TRBJ1-5; 10 bases are shared with TRBD1. The CDR3 has 13 amino acids. Germline-derived CDR1 and CDR2 are MNHEY and SVGAGI. The CDR3 loop reads CGAGQGPNQPQHF. The CDR3 DNA reads as TGTGGGGCGGGACAGGGGCCCAATCAGCCCCAGCATTTT.